The rows below give T cell receptor beta chains drawn from one sample of a study of blood T cell repertoires in COVID-19. TCRdb's table, derived via immunoSEQ multiplex PCR, lists solely in-frame clones and lacks some. Among about 200,000 clones listed, 75% to 90% were seen once. Sequencing was carried out using PBMCs or T cells enriched from blood (not recorded which). Receptors were obtained from a woman in her twenties or thirties who had been exposed to COVID-19. The CDR3 runs from the conserved cysteine through the conserved F or W. Each record gives: clone size, D gene, J gene, V gene, CDR3 protein, CDR3 DNA. D genes are given only for firm matches. The size of a clone is reported for some rows only, either as once, few or many, or as a class for expanded clones.

.	.	TRBJ2-3	TRBV7-9	CASSSPPQRSTDTQYF	TGTGCCAGCAGCTCACCCCCCCAGCGTAGCACAGATACGCAGTATTTT
few	TRBD1	TRBJ1-4	TRBV27	CASSPPGQDLEKLFF	TGTGCCAGCAGTCCACCGGGACAGGACCTTGAAAAACTGTTTTTT
.	.	TRBJ2-3	TRBV11-3	CASSRGLGGDTQYF	TGTGCCAGCAGCCGTGGGCTCGGTGGGGATACGCAGTATTTT
.	.	TRBJ1-6	TRBV30	CAWRESSYNSPLHF	TGTGCCTGGAGGGAGAGCTCCTATAATTCACCCCTCCACTTT
.	.	TRBJ1-6	TRBV9	CASSVDRENSPLHF	TGTGCCAGCAGCGTAGACAGGGAGAATTCACCCCTCCACTTT
.	.	TRBJ1-2	TRBV7-2	CASSLDSSAGGYGYTF	TGTGCCAGCAGCTTAGACTCTTCAGCCGGAGGGTATGGCTACACCTTC
.	TRBD1	TRBJ1-6	TRBV27	CASSFDRGNSPLHF	TGTGCCAGCAGTTTCGACAGGGGTAATTCACCCCTCCACTTT
.	.	TRBJ1-2	TRBV30	CAWISYVGRRGYTF	TGTGCCTGGATCTCCTATGTGGGGCGCAGGGGCTACACCTTC
.	TRBD1	TRBJ1-1	TRBV13	CASSLNRGLRTEAFF	TGTGCCAGCAGCTTGAACAGGGGCCTCCGCACTGAAGCTTTCTTT
once	.	TRBJ1-2	TRBV6-4	CASNTEGKGYGYTF	TGTGCCAGCAATACTGAGGGCAAGGGCTATGGCTACACCTTC
.	TRBD1	TRBJ1-1	TRBV5-3	CARSFGTGLLNEPMNTEAFF	TGTGCCAGAAGCTTTGGGACAGGGCTACTCAACGAACCGATGAACACTGAAGCTTTCTTT
.	.	TRBJ1-1	TRBV9	CASSVEGVPREAFF	TGTGCCAGCAGCGTAGAAGGGGTACCTAGGGAAGCTTTCTTT
.	TRBD1	TRBJ1-5	TRBV10-3	CAISRDRGNQPQHF	TGTGCCATCAGCCGGGACAGGGGCAATCAGCCCCAGCATTTT
.	.	TRBJ1-5	TRBV30	CAWAHQGFGQPQHF	TGTGCCTGGGCCCACCAGGGTTTCGGTCAGCCCCAGCATTTT
.	TRBD1	TRBJ1-5	TRBV7-2	CASSLVGTGNQPQHF	TGTGCCAGCAGCCTCGTCGGGACAGGGAACCAGCCCCAGCATTTT
once	.	TRBJ1-2	TRBV7-2	CASSLVVTSYGYTF	TGTGCCAGCAGCTTAGTGGTTACTTCCTATGGCTACACCTTC
.	.	TRBJ1-2	TRBV10-3	CAITNQGNDRRNGYTF	TGTGCCATCACGAATCAGGGGAATGACAGGCGGAATGGCTACACCTTC
.	.	TRBJ2-3	TRBV2	CASSGLQDNTDTQYF	TGTGCCAGCAGTGGCTTACAGGATAACACAGATACGCAGTATTTT
.	.	TRBJ2-1	TRBV7-9	CASSRGGIGYNEQFF	TGTGCCAGCAGCCGAGGCGGGATAGGGTACAATGAGCAGTTCTTC
.	TRBD1	TRBJ1-2	TRBV2	CASKTGQGGNYGYTF	TGTGCCAGCAAAACCGGACAGGGGGGGAACTATGGCTACACCTTC
few	.	TRBJ1-6	TRBV27	CASSLEGRASPLHF	TGTGCCAGCAGTTTAGAAGGCAGGGCCTCACCCCTCCACTTT
.	.	TRBJ2-7	TRBV6-5	CASARGAHEQYF	TGTGCCAGCGCCCGGGGGGCCCACGAGCAGTACTTC
once	.	TRBJ1-1	TRBV2	CASSGGGEAFF	TGTGCCAGCAGTGGGGGAGGTGAAGCTTTCTTT
.	TRBD2	TRBJ2-5	TRBV27	CASRPLAGVETQYF	TGTGCCAGCAGGCCACTAGCGGGGGTGGAGACCCAGTACTTC
.	.	TRBJ1-2	TRBV19	CASSIDRTNYGYTF	TGTGCCAGTAGTATAGACAGAACTAACTATGGCTACACCTTC
.	.	TRBJ2-7	TRBV5-1	CASSFGVPSYEQYF	TGCGCCAGCAGCTTTGGAGTTCCCTCCTACGAGCAGTACTTC
.	.	TRBJ2-3	TRBV11-3	CASSFNGEADTQYF	TGTGCCAGCAGCTTTAACGGGGAGGCAGATACGCAGTATTTT
.	TRBD1	TRBJ1-2	TRBV2	CASSLRTGEFGGYTF	TGTGCCAGCAGTTTGCGGACAGGGGAGTTTGGTGGCTACACCTTC
.	.	TRBJ1-2	TRBV3-1/TRBV3-2	CASSQENAGANYGYTF	TGTGCCAGCAGCCAAGAGAATGCGGGCGCGAACTATGGCTACACCTTC
.	.	TRBJ1-4	TRBV9	CASSVDGTLEKLFF	TGTGCCAGCAGCGTAGATGGGACACTTGAAAAACTGTTTTTT
once	.	TRBJ1-1	TRBV15	CATSRDGGEGESVEAFF	TGTGCCACCAGCAGAGATGGGGGGGAGGGTGAGAGCGTTGAAGCTTTCTTT
once	.	TRBJ1-2	TRBV11-2	CASSLMGGRLHGYTF	TGTGCCAGCAGCTTAATGGGGGGGCGACTCCACGGCTACACCTTC
once	TRBD1	TRBJ1-1	TRBV6-5	CASRTTGQSTEAFF	TGTGCCAGCAGAACGACAGGGCAGAGCACTGAAGCTTTCTTT
.	.	TRBJ1-1	TRBV6-5	CASRTGGFNTEAFF	TGTGCCAGCAGGACGGGCGGGTTTAACACTGAAGCTTTCTTT
.	TRBD2	TRBJ2-7	TRBV14	CASSQARLAGGRRSEQYF	TGTGCCAGCAGCCAAGCCCGACTAGCGGGGGGCCGACGAAGCGAGCAGTACTTC
.	TRBD1	TRBJ2-6	TRBV12-5	CASGSGQGANVLTF	TGTGCTAGTGGTTCGGGACAGGGGGCCAACGTCCTGACTTTC
.	TRBD1	TRBJ1-2	TRBV11-3	CASSYGQGHGYTF	TGTGCCAGCAGCTACGGACAGGGACACGGCTACACCTTC
.	.	TRBJ1-2	TRBV19	CASSIDSGRLAYGYTF	TGTGCCAGTAGTATAGATTCCGGGAGACTAGCCTATGGCTACACCTTC
once	.	TRBJ1-2	TRBV9	CASSPSPRDYYGYTF	TGTGCCAGCAGCCCCAGCCCTCGGGACTATTATGGCTACACCTTC
.	.	TRBJ1-5	TRBV24-1	CATSEASFSNQPQHF	TGTGCCACCAGTGAAGCTTCTTTTAGCAATCAGCCCCAGCATTTT
.	.	TRBJ1-5	TRBV7-8	CASSLLGGQYQPQHF	TGTGCCAGCAGCCTACTCGGCGGTCAGTATCAGCCCCAGCATTTT
.	TRBD1	TRBJ2-3	TRBV28	CASFSGQGVGADTQYF	TGTGCCAGCTTTTCCGGACAGGGAGTTGGGGCAGATACGCAGTATTTT
.	.	TRBJ2-1	TRBV19	CASSIQTIAPGGSLNEQFF	TGTGCCAGTAGTATACAAACCATCGCCCCCGGGGGATCGTTGAATGAGCAGTTCTTC
few	.	TRBJ2-7	TRBV7-9	CASRPSAGREQYF	TGTGCCAGCAGACCCTCGGCAGGGCGGGAGCAGTACTTC
.	.	TRBJ1-6	TRBV7-3	CASSLGLMNSPLHF	TGTGCCAGCAGCTTGGGGCTGATGAATTCACCCCTCCACTTT
.	TRBD1	TRBJ2-7	TRBV5-1	CASSSGDSVYEQYF	TGCGCCAGCAGCTCAGGGGACAGTGTATACGAGCAGTACTTC
.	.	TRBJ2-7	TRBV5-1	CASSTQVTPNEQYF	TGCGCCAGCAGCACACAAGTAACGCCCAACGAGCAGTACTTC
.	TRBD1	TRBJ2-7	TRBV6-2/TRBV6-3	CASSQPGTGVHEQYF	TGTGCCAGCAGCCAACCGGGGACAGGGGTCCACGAGCAGTACTTC
.	TRBD1	TRBJ2-2	TRBV29-1	CSVDQTGVGIGELFF	TGCAGCGTTGACCAGACAGGGGTCGGAATCGGGGAGCTGTTTTTT
.	.	TRBJ1-5	TRBV30	CAWSTVPGQPQHF	TGTGCCTGGAGTACTGTACCCGGGCAGCCCCAGCATTTT
.	.	TRBJ1-3	TRBV9	CASSLAGTGNTIYF	TGTGCCAGCAGTCTCGCGGGAACTGGAAACACCATATATTTT
once	TRBD1	TRBJ1-5	TRBV24-1	CATSDAPGQGPLRSNQPQHF	TGTGCCACCAGTGATGCTCCGGGACAGGGCCCCCTTAGAAGCAATCAGCCCCAGCATTTT